The rows below give T cell receptor beta chains drawn from one sample of a study of CD4 T cells in relation to SARS-CoV-2 and coronaviruses. These receptors have no known antigen. Profiled with immunoSEQ multiplex PCR; TCRdb holds only in-frame clones, not every one. The sample has roughly 28,000 clones; just under 75% are singletons. The sample comprised CD4+ T cells from PBMCs, cultured in vitro. These receptors all come from a human donor in good health. Both conserved end residues are part of each CDR3. A D gene is named only where the DNA matches it firmly. The size field is filled for only some rows; it gives once, few, many or a size class.

NA	TRBD1	TRBV7-2	TRBJ1-2	TGTGCCAGCAGCTTATCGCGACAGGGAGGCGGCTACACCTTC	CASSLSRQGGGYTF
few	TRBD2	TRBV5-6	TRBJ2-7	TGTGCCAGCAGCCGCGGTGGTAGCGGGGGGGCCGAACAGTACTTC	CASSRGGSGGAEQYF
NA	NA	TRBV10-3	TRBJ1-4	TGTGCCATCAGTGAGTCGGCAGATGAAAAACTGTTTTTT	CAISESADEKLFF
NA	NA	TRBV9	TRBJ2-7	TGTGCCAGCAGCGCCCAGACAGACGGATACGAGCAGTACTTC	CASSAQTDGYEQYF
NA	NA	TRBV5-4	TRBJ1-1	TGTGCCAGCAGCGCCCTCCAGGGTGGTAACACTGAAGCTTTCTTT	CASSALQGGNTEAFF
NA	TRBD2	TRBV19	TRBJ2-3	TGTGCCAGTAGTAATAGAGCGGGAGGTGGCACAGATACGCAGTATTTT	CASSNRAGGGTDTQYF
NA	NA	TRBV10-3	TRBJ1-2	TGTGCCATCAGGGACAGCCTTAACTATGGCTACACCTTC	CAIRDSLNYGYTF
NA	TRBD2	TRBV29-1	TRBJ2-3	TGCAGCGTACTACCGGGACTAGCGGGGTCTTGGGATACGCAGTATTTT	CSVLPGLAGSWDTQYF
NA	NA	TRBV7-2	TRBJ2-5	TGTGCCAGCAGCTTAAATATAGGGTCAGGTCAAGAGACCCAGTACTTC	CASSLNIGSGQETQYF
NA	NA	TRBV7-3	TRBJ2-2	TGTGCCAGCAGCTTAAATCAAGTGGGAGGCCTTGGCGGGGAGCTGTTTTTT	CASSLNQVGGLGGELFF
NA	NA	TRBV20-1	TRBJ2-7	TGCAGTGCTAGTTCCGAGTTTTACGAGCAGTACTTC	CSASSEFYEQYF
few	NA	TRBV6-2/TRBV6-3	TRBJ1-5	TGTGCCAGCAGTTACAGTGGAGGCAATCAGCCCCAGCATTTT	CASSYSGGNQPQHF
NA	TRBD2	TRBV7-2	TRBJ2-5	TGTGCCAGCAGCTTAGGACTAGCGGGGGGGAGTACCCAGTACTTC	CASSLGLAGGSTQYF
few	NA	TRBV19	TRBJ2-5	TGTGCCAGTAGTATACTTTCACAAGAGACCCAGTACTTC	CASSILSQETQYF
few	NA	TRBV6-2/TRBV6-3	TRBJ2-7	TGTGCCAGCAGCGGCCCTTCCTACGAGCAGTACTTC	CASSGPSYEQYF
NA	NA	TRBV6-1	TRBJ1-1	TGTGCCAGCAGTGAAGTAAGGGCTGGAGCTTTCTTT	CASSEVRAGAFF
NA	TRBD1	TRBV5-1	TRBJ2-5	TGCGCCAGCCGTAAGAACAGGGGGCGCGACCTTGGGGAGACCCAGTACTTC	CASRKNRGRDLGETQYF
NA	NA	TRBV19	TRBJ1-1	TGTGCCAGTAGTAGCCAGAGCGGGAACACTGAAGCTTTCTTT	CASSSQSGNTEAFF
NA	TRBD1	TRBV3-1/TRBV3-2	TRBJ2-7	TGTGCCAGCAGCCAAGGCGGGACAGGGTACGTGTACTCCTACGAGCAGTACTTC	CASSQGGTGYVYSYEQYF
NA	NA	TRBV29-1	TRBJ1-2	TGCAGCGTTGCTGGTGGACATCTTCCCTACACCTTC	CSVAGGHLPYTF
NA	NA	TRBV6-2/TRBV6-3	TRBJ2-7	TGTGCCAGCAGCGACTCCTACGAGCAGTACTTC	CASSDSYEQYF
NA	NA	TRBV5-1	TRBJ2-5	TGCGCCAGCAGCTTGAGTGGTGAAGAGACCCAGTACTTC	CASSLSGEETQYF
NA	NA	TRBV18	TRBJ2-5	TGTGCCAGCTCACCACCCCTTGCGGGGGCCCTAGGGGAGACCCAGTACTTC	CASSPPLAGALGETQYF
NA	NA	TRBV9	TRBJ2-1	TGTGCCAGCAGCGTAGCTACGTGGGACCAAACCCAGTTCTTC	CASSVATWDQTQFF
NA	NA	TRBV6-5	TRBJ2-3	TGTGCCAGTCAGTACACTCTCACAGATACGCAGTATTTT	CASQYTLTDTQYF
NA	NA	TRBV4-2	TRBJ1-5	TGTGCCAGCAGCCAAGTGGGTTTTCCCGTACAGCCCCAGCATTTT	CASSQVGFPVQPQHF
NA	NA	TRBV7-3	TRBJ2-3	TGTGCCAGCAGCCTCGGACAGAGCACAGATACGCAGTATTTT	CASSLGQSTDTQYF
NA	NA	TRBV29-1	TRBJ2-1	TGCAGCGCTCGGGACTCCTACAATGAGCAGTTCTTC	CSARDSYNEQFF
few	TRBD1	TRBV6-5	TRBJ2-7	TGTGCCAGCAGTTCCTCCGGGACAGGGGGCGGCGAGCAGTACTTC	CASSSSGTGGGEQYF
NA	TRBD1	TRBV5-4	TRBJ1-1	TGTGCCAGCAGCGCCGGGACAGGGGCGATCCTGAACACTGAAGCTTTCTTT	CASSAGTGAILNTEAFF
few	NA	TRBV5-1	TRBJ2-7	TGCGCCAGCAGCTTAACGGACGACGAGCAGTACTTC	CASSLTDDEQYF
few	NA	TRBV3-1/TRBV3-2	TRBJ2-7	TGTGCCAGCAGCCAAGATCTTTCGAGGAGCCACGAGCAGTACTTC	CASSQDLSRSHEQYF
NA	TRBD2	TRBV29-1	TRBJ2-1	TGCAGCGTTGAAGACCTAGCGGTGTCCTACAATGAGCAGTTCTTC	CSVEDLAVSYNEQFF
few	NA	TRBV3-1/TRBV3-2	TRBJ1-5	TGTGCCAGCAGCCAAGAAGTACAGAGCCAGCCCCAGCATTTT	CASSQEVQSQPQHF
NA	NA	TRBV5-5	TRBJ2-5	TGTGCCAGCAGCGCAGTAGTGGGGGCCGGGGAGACCCAGTACTTC	CASSAVVGAGETQYF
NA	NA	TRBV19	TRBJ2-1	TGTGCCAGTAGGACCATTGGTACCTACAATGAGCAGTTCTTC	CASRTIGTYNEQFF
NA	NA	TRBV3-1/TRBV3-2	TRBJ1-2	TGTGCCAGCAGCCTACTCGAGAGAGGCATTGGCTACACCTTC	CASSLLERGIGYTF
once	NA	TRBV6-2/TRBV6-3	TRBJ2-3	TGTGCCAGCAGCCCAGGGACCGGCACAGATACGCAGTATTTT	CASSPGTGTDTQYF
once	NA	TRBV7-9	TRBJ2-7	TGTGCCAGCAGCTTAGGCCCTCGTGCCGGGAACCTACCCTACGAGCAGTACTTC	CASSLGPRAGNLPYEQYF
NA	NA	TRBV5-6	TRBJ2-3	TGTGCCAGCAGCTTACCGCCCACAGATACGCAGTATTTT	CASSLPPTDTQYF
NA	TRBD1	TRBV5-6	TRBJ2-3	TGTGCCAGCAGCTTGGGACAGGGGACCACAGATACGCAGTATTTT	CASSLGQGTTDTQYF
NA	TRBD1	TRBV2	TRBJ1-4	TGTGCCAGCAGGGATGGGACAGGGGTTGAAAAACTGTTTTTT	CASRDGTGVEKLFF
NA	TRBD1	TRBV3-1/TRBV3-2	TRBJ2-5	TGTGCCAGCAGCCAACCAACGGGACAGGGAGGGGGGACCCAGTACTTC	CASSQPTGQGGGTQYF